Presented here are 8 T cell receptor beta chains from one specimen sequenced in a study of preoperative IRX-2 immunotherapy in early breast cancer. Treatment denoted: preoperative locoregional IRX-2 cytokine immunotherapy. Produced via immunoSEQ multiplex PCR; TCRdb's table is partial and in-frame only. The data contain around 62,000 clones, 94% of them seen just once; the ten biggest clones take up roughly 1.5%. Sample acquisition took place from a patient treated with IRX-2 immunotherapy. The receptors stem from a human donor with breast cancer.

This sequence joins TRBV15 and TRBJ2-7, with D possibly matching TRBD1 (6 bases). Germline V gene data show CDR1 as LNHNV and CDR2 as YYDKDF (reference sequence). V was trimmed by 3 bases and J by 3 bases, leaving 12 bases between them. The CDR3 totals 14 residues. The CDR3 region has the DNA TGTGCCACCAGCAGGGCCCGGACAGTCTACGAGCAGTACTTC. Its protein is CATSRARTVYEQYF. Using reference TRBV15 and TRBJ2-7 for the parts outside the CDR3, the full variable domain is DAMVIQNPRYQVTQFGKPVTLSCSQTLNHNVMYWYQQKSSQAPKLLFHYYDKDFNNEADTPDNFQSRRPNTSFCFLDIRSPGLGDTAMYLCATSRARTVYEQYFGPGTRLTVT.

This rearrangement joins TRBV28 to TRBJ2-7; 9 positions agree with TRBD2. V was pared by 3 bases and J by 3 bases, with 6 bases of the junction left unmatched. The CDR3 is 15 amino acids. Germline lookup yields CDR1 MDHEN and CDR2 SYDVKM. The CDR3 loop reads CASSFVLAGFYEQYF. In DNA, the CDR3 is TGTGCCAGCAGTTTTGTCCTAGCGGGATTCTACGAGCAGTACTTC.

This sequence joins TRBV6-6 and TRBJ1-6; D is possibly TRBD1 (5 bases). Germline V lookup: CDR1 MNHNY, CDR2 SVGAGI (reference sequence). There are 14 residues in the CDR3. Trimming stripped 7 bases from V and 6 bases from J, with 13 bases between. CDR3 DNA: TGTGCCAGCAATTGGGACGGCGGTAATTCACCCCTCCACTTT. Protein sequence: CASNWDGGNSPLHF.

The J gene is TRBJ1-1, the V gene TRBV27; TRBD1 matches at 7 bases. The CDR3 is made up of 14 amino acids. Germline V gene data show CDR1 as MNHEY and CDR2 as SMNVEV (reference sequence). V dropped 5 bases and J dropped 3; count of bases not matched to a gene: 6. DNA for the CDR3: TGTGCCAGCAGTAAGGGACAGCTAGACACTGAAGCTTTCTTT. Protein product: CASSKGQLDTEAFF.

The rearrangement joins TRBV28 to TRBJ1-1; D uncertain. The germline CDR1 and CDR2 sequences are MDHEN and SYDVKM. This CDR3 has 14 amino acids. Between the trimmed V and J ends, which lost 5 bases and 7 bases, there was a span of 17 bases. CDR3 residues: CASSVQTWRYEAFF. CDR3 nucleotides: TGTGCCAGCAGTGTACAGACCTGGAGATATGAAGCTTTCTTT. The full variable domain, with the rest looked up from reference TRBV28 and TRBJ1-1, is DVKVTQSSRYLVKRTGEKVFLECVQDMDHENMFWYRQDPGLGLRLIYFSYDVKMKEKGDIPEGYSVSREKKERFSLILESASTNQTSMYLCASSVQTWRYEAFFGQGTRLTVV.

The V and J genes are TRBV4-3 and TRBJ2-1, with D unclear. The CDR3 consists of 13 residues. V gave up 0 bases and J gave up 7 bases, with 7 bases separating them. Germline-derived CDR1 and CDR2 are LGHNA and YSLEER. The CDR3 sequence: CASSQDQENEQFF. CDR3 nucleotide sequence: TGCGCCAGCAGCCAAGATCAAGAGAATGAGCAGTTCTTC.

The chain is built from TRBV10-3 and TRBJ1-2, with D hard to call. Germline CDR1 reads ENHRY; CDR2 reads SYGVKD. V lost 3 bases and J lost 4, with 9 bases in between. The CDR3 consists of 13 residues. The CDR3 DNA sequence: TGTGCCATCAGTGACCGCCAGTTCTATGGCTACACCTTC. As protein: CAISDRQFYGYTF.

This clone was seen only once. The chain carries TRBV16 and TRBJ2-2; D is uncertain. CDR1 is KGHSY, CDR2 FQNENV, per germline. Deletions cut 1 base from V and 6 bases from J, with 9 bases between. The CDR3 is made up of 14 amino acids. The CDR3 bases are TGTGCCAGCAGCCAATTCTACGGCTCCGGGGAGCTGTTTTTT. Translating it yields CASSQFYGSGELFF.